The entry that follows covers one T cell receptor (beta chain) sequence. This clone appeared once. What antigen it recognizes has not been identified. Per-base qualities were not stored, and no clone one base away is much larger. The entry originates in a study of blood T cell repertoires in COVID-19 (dated by TCRdb to about 2020). Regarding the complete study: Samples from collaborators originated in the United States, Italy and Spain and spanned both the acute and convalescent phases of COVID-19. The prospective study material was composed of cDNA or gDNA derived from T cells, B-cell-depleted T cells, or PBMCs. Subjects who had been exposed to COVID-19, were actively infected with it, or had recovered from it provided the deeply sampled blood TCRbeta repertoires that made up the dataset. A freely available public database, intended as a resource for researchers studying the immune response to SARS-CoV-2, is where the repertoires were released. Samples came from the ongoing ImmuneRACE study (first 160 participants) plus 1,254 subjects from 6 global collaborators. The sample metadata nearly always contained a de-identified subject ID, COVID-19 status, age in years and sex. Where available, HLA class I and class II types were taken from metadata supplied by the sample provider and were not determined by assay-based typing.

Results and caveats for the whole study, not just this receptor: Clinical and demographic metadata were provided uncurated, with the amount varying by source and participant.

Ends trimmed: V by 0 bases, J by 4 bases; bases unmatched to a gene: 4. According to the germline V gene, CDR1 reads SGHDT and CDR2 reads YYEEEE. The cysteine opens and the phenylalanine closes a CDR3 of 15 amino acids. Only the CDR3 region is kept as DNA, spanning 45 bases read in frame from base 1. Whole blood was collected in K2EDTA tubes by collaborating institutions according to the institutions' own protocols. For TCRbeta analysis, collaborators shipped samples as frozen whole blood, isolated PBMCs, or DNA extracted from either of those sample types. The immunoSEQ Assay, a bias-controlled multiplex PCR, was used to amplify TCRbeta CDR3 regions from genomic DNA. From the authors' description of their analysis: Within the assay, amplification of reference gene primers was used to estimate how many nucleated cells each sample contained. To quantify the absolute abundance of each unique TCRbeta CDR3 rearrangement, sequence reads were collapsed and filtered. For each sample, productive Simpson clonality was calculated as the square root of Simpson's diversity index over productive rearrangements. What TCRdb holds here is the immuneACCESS table cut down to in-frame rearrangements. Part of the clones is not present; checked against another copy, under half of the missing clones reflect an unresolved V gene, and the others are unexplained. The V and J calls and the clone size are those of that table, but D and trimming were determined from the DNA. This sample has about 100,000 clones in its table, and roughly 88% of those were observed once. About 6.3% of the sample goes to the ten largest clones.

The sequence joins TRBV5-6 to TRBJ2-1; the junction holds 7 bases that match TRBD1. Sequenced input: peripheral blood. The clonotype was recovered from a woman aged 55-69 years with acute or convalescent COVID-19. The CDR3 reads as follows: CASSLAGGFYNEQFF. The sequenced DNA: TGTGCCAGCAGCTTGGCAGGGGGTTTTTACAATGAGCAGTTCTTC.